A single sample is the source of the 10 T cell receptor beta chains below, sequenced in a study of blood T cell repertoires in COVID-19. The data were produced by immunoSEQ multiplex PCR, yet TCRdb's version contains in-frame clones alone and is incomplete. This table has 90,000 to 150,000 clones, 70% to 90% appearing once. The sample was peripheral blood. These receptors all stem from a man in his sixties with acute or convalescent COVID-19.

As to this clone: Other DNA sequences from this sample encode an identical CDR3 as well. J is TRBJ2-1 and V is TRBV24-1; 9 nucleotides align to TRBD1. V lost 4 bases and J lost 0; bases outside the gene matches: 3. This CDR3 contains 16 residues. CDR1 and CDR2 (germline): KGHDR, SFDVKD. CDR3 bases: TGTGCCACCAGTGACCCACAGGGGGCCTCCTACAATGAGCAGTTCTTC. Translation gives CATSDPQGASYNEQFF.

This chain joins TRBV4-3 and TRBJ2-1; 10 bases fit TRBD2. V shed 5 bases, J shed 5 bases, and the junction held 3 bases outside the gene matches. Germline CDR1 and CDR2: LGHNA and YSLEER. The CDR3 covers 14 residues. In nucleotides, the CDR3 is TGCGCCAGCAGCAGACTAGCGGGTAACAATGAGCAGTTCTTC. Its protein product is CASSRLAGNNEQFF.

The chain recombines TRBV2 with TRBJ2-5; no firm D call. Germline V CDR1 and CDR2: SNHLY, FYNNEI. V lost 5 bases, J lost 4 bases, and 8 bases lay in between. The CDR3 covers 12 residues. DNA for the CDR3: TGTGCCAGCAGTTTCAACGGAGAGACCCAGTACTTC. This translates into CASSFNGETQYF.

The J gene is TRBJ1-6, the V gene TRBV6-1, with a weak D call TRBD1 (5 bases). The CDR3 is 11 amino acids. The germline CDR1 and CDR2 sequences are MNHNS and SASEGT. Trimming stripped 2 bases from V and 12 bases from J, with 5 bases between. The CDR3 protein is CASSEQGPLHF. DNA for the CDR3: TGTGCCAGCAGTGAACAGGGACCCCTCCACTTT.

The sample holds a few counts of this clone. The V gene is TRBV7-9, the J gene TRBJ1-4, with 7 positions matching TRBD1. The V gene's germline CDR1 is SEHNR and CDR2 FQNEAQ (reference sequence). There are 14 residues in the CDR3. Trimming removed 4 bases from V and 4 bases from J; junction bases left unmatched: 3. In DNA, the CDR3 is TGTGCCAGCAGCTGGGACAGCTATAATGAAAAACTGTTTTTT. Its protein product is CASSWDSYNEKLFF.

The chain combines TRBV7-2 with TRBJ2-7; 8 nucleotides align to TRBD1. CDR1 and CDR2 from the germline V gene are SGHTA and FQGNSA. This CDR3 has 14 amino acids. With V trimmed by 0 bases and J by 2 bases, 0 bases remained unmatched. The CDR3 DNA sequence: TGTGCCAGCAGCTTAGCGGGACAGGCCTACGAGCAGTACTTC. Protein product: CASSLAGQAYEQYF.

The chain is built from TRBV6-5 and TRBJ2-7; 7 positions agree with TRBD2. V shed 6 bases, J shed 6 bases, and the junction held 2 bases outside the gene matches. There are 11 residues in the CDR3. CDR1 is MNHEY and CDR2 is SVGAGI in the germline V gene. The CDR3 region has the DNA TGTGCCAGCAGGCGGACTAGCGAGCAGTACTTC. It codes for CASRRTSEQYF.

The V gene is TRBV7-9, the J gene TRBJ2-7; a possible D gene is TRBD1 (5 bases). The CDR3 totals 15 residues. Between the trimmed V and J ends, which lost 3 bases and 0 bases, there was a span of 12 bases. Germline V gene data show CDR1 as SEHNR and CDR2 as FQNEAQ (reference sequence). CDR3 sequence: CASSFEDSYSYEQYF. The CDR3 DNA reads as TGTGCCAGCAGCTTTGAAGACAGTTACTCCTACGAGCAGTACTTC.

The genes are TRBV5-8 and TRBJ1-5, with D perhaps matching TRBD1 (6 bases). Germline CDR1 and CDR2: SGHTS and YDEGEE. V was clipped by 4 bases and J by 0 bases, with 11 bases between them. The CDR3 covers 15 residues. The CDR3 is CASSAGTFSNQPQHF. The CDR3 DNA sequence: TGTGCCAGCAGCGCCGGGACATTTAGCAATCAGCCCCAGCATTTT.

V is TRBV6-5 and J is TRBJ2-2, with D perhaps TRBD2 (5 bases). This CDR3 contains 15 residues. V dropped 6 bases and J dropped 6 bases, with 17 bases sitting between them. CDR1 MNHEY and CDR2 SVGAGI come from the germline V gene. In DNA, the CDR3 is TGTGCCAGCAGCTCTTTAGCGCCTAGGGCCGGGGAGCTGTTTTTT. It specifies CASSSLAPRAGELFF.